The 2 T cell receptor beta chains listed next were all sequenced from one sample in a study of radiotherapy plus CTLA-4 blockade in lung cancer. The data were produced by immunoSEQ multiplex PCR, yet TCRdb's version contains in-frame clones alone and is incomplete. This table holds about 49,000 clones, roughly 85% found once. The sequencing used peripheral blood, collected from a patient treated with radiotherapy plus ipilimumab. These receptors were taken from a human donor with non-small cell lung cancer whose response to radiotherapy plus ipilimumab could not be evaluated.

The chain has TRBV11-2 and TRBJ2-5; D is ambiguous. The CDR3 has 15 amino acids. CDR1 is SGHAT, CDR2 FQNNGV, per germline. The V gene lost 7 bases and the J gene lost 5 bases, with 20 bases spanning the gap. CDR3 region: CASTPGPSNGETQYF. Written as DNA, the CDR3 is TGTGCCAGCACCCCTGGGCCATCTAATGGGGAGACCCAGTACTTC.

The chain combines TRBV11-2 with TRBJ1-2; 8 bases are a match to TRBD1. Trimming at V came to 1 base and at J to 0 bases, leaving 4 bases not matched to a gene. The length of the CDR3 is 16 residues. Germline CDR1 SGHAT, CDR2 FQNNGV. The CDR3 nucleotides are TGTGCCAGCAGCTTAGGGACAGGGACGACTAACTATGGCTACACCTTC. Amino acids: CASSLGTGTTNYGYTF.